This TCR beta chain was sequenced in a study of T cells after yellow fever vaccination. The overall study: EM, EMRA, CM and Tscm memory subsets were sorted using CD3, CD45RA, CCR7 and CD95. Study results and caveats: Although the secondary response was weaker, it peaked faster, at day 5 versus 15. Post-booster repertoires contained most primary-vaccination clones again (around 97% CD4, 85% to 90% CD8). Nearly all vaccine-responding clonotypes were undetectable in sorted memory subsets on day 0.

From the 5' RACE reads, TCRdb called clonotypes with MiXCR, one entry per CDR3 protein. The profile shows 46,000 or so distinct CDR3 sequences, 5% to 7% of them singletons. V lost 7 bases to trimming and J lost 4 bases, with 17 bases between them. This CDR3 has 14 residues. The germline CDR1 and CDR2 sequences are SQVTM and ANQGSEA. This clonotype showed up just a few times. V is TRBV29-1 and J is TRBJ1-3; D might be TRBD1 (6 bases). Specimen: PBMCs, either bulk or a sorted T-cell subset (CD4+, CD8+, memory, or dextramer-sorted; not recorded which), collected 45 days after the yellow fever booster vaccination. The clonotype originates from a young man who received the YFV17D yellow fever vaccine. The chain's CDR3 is CSARNRDLGNTIYF. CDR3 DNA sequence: TGCAGCGCCAGAAACAGGGATCTCGGAAACACCATATATTTT.